What follows is one T cell receptor (beta chain) and its context. The antigen remains unidentified. PCR amplification relied on 60 Vbeta primers (plus 13 Jbeta primers). The method was immunoSEQ multiplex PCR; TCRdb's version includes in-frame clones alone and lacks a portion of them. The table has under 50,000 clones, 66% seen once. This sample is drawn from a study of cytomegalovirus exposure and HLA in healthy donors. Study conclusions and caveats: HLA alleles were associated with 15,000 to 20,000 TCR beta sequences in a later analysis at 0.05 false discovery rate.

This CDR3 comprises 15 residues. Trimming removed 2 bases at V and 7 bases at J, with 14 bases between. CDR1 is SGHTA and CDR2 is FQGNSA in the germline V gene. Input material: PBMCs. The sequence derives from a man aged 45-65 years in good health and CMV-seropositive. The chain recombines TRBV7-2 with TRBJ2-2, with TRBD1 as a possible D gene (7 bases). CDR3 sequence reads: CASSLKEGAHGELFF. The DNA for the CDR3 is TGTGCCAGCAGCTTAAAGGAGGGGGCGCACGGGGAGCTGTTTTTT.